This T cell receptor (beta chain) comes out of a study of CD8 T cells in ankylosing spondylitis. TCRdb processed the 5' RACE reads anew with MiXCR; each CDR3 protein has one entry. Of roughly 130,000 distinct CDR3 sequences detected, around 8.5% appear once; the ten largest clones hold approximately 3.5%. The study, taken as a whole, reports: Disease-linked clones were CD8+ and relatively rare in peripheral blood. Significant enrichment of disease-linked clones was reportedly seen in matched ankylosing spondylitis synovial fluid.

In regard to this clonotype: The antigen is unknown.

CDR3 length: 15 residues. With 5 bases removed from V and 3 bases from J, the gap between germline ends came to 17 bases. J is TRBJ2-7 and V is TRBV12-3 or TRBV12-4, with D perhaps matching TRBD1 (6 bases). The sequence derives from a male donor with ankylosing spondylitis or in good health (not recorded which). Sequencing was performed on blood, either unsorted or a sorted T cell fraction (not recorded which). In DNA form, the CDR3 reads TGTGCCAGCAGTCGCGGTCCTAGGGACAACTACGAGCAGTACTTC. It specifies CASSRGPRDNYEQYF.